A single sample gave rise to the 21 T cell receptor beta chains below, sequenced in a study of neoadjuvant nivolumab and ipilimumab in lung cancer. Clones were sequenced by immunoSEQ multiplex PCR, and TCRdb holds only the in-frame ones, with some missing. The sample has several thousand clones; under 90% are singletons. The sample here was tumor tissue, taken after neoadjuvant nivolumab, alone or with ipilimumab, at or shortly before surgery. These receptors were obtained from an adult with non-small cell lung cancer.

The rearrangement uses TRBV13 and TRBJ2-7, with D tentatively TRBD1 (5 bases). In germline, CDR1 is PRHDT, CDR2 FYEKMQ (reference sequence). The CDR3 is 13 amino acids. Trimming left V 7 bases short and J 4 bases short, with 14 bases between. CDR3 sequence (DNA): TGTGCCAGCATGACATCAGGGCGTTACGAGCAGTACTTC. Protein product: CASMTSGRYEQYF.

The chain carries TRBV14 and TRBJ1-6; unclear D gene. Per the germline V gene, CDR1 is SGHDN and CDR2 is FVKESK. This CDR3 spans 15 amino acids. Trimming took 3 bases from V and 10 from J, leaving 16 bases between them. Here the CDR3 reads CASSQGRVVGSPLHF. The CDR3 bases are TGTGCCAGCAGCCAGGGCCGGGTTGTAGGCTCACCCCTCCACTTT.

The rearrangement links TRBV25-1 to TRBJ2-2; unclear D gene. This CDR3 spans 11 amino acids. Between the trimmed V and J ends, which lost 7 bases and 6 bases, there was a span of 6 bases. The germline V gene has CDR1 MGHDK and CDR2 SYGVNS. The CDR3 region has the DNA TGTGCCAGCAAAAATGCCGGGGAGCTGTTTTTT. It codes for CASKNAGELFF.

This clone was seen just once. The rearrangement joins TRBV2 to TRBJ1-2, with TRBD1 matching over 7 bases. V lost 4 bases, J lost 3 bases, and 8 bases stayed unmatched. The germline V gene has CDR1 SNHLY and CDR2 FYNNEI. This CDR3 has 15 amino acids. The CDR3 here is CASSGGTVPYYGYTF. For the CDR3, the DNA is TGTGCCAGCAGTGGAGGGACAGTCCCCTACTATGGCTACACCTTC.

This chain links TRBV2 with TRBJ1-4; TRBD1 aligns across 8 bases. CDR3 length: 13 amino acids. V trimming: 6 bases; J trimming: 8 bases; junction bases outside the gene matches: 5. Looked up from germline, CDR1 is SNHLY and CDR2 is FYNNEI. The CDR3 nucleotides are TGTGCCAGCAGGCTGGGACAGGCGGAAAAACTGTTTTTT. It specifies CASRLGQAEKLFF.

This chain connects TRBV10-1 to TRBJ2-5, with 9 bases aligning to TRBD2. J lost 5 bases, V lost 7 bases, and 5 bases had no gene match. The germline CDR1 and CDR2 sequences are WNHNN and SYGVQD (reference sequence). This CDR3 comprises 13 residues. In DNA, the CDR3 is TGCGCCAGCACAGGACTAGCGCGGGAGACCCAGTACTTC. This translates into CASTGLARETQYF.

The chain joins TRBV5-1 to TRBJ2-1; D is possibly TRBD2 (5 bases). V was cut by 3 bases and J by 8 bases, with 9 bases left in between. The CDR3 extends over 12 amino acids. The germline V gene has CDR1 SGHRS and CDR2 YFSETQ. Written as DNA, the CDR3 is TGCGCCAGCAGCTCGGAGGCCCATGAGCAGTTCTTC. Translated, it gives CASSSEAHEQFF.

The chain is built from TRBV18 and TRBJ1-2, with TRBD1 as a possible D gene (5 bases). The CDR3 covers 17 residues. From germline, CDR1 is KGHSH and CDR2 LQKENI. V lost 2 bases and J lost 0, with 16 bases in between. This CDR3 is CASSPNSPQGTNYGYTF. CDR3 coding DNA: TGTGCCAGCTCACCAAACAGTCCTCAGGGAACTAACTATGGCTACACCTTC.

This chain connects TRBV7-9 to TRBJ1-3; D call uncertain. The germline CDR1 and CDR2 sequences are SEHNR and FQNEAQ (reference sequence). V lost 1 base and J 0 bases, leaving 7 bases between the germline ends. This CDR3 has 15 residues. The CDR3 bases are TGTGCCAGCAGCTTAGTCGGTAACTCTGGAAACACCATATATTTT. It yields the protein CASSLVGNSGNTIYF.

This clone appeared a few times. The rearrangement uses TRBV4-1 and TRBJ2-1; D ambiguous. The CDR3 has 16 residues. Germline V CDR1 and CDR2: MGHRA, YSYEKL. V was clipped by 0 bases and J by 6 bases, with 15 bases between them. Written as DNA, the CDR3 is TGCGCCAGCAGCCAAGATTTGGAGATCTCGGGCAATGAGCAGTTCTTC. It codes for CASSQDLEISGNEQFF.

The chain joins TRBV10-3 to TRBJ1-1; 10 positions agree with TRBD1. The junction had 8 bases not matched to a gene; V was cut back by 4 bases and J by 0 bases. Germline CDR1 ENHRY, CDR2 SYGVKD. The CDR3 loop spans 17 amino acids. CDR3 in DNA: TGTGCCATCAGTGCCCTGGGACAGGGGATCATGAACACTGAAGCTTTCTTT. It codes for CAISALGQGIMNTEAFF.

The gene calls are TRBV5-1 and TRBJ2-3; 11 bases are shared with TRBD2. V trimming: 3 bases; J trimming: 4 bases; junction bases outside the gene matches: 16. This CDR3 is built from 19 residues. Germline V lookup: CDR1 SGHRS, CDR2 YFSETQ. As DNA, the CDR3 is TGCGCCAGCAGCTCTAGACCGTACGCACTAGCGGGAGAGTCAGATACGCAGTATTTT. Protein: CASSSRPYALAGESDTQYF.

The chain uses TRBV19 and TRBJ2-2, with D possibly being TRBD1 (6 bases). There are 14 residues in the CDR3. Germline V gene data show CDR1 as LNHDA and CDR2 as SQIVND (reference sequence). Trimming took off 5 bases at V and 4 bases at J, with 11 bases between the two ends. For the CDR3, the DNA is TGTGCCAGTAGTGCCCTAGGGGGCACCGGGGAGCTGTTTTTT. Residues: CASSALGGTGELFF.

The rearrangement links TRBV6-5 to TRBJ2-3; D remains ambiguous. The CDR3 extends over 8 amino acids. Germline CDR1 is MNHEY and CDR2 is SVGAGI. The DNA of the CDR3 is TGTGCGTCAGATACGCAGTATTTT. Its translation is CASDTQYF.

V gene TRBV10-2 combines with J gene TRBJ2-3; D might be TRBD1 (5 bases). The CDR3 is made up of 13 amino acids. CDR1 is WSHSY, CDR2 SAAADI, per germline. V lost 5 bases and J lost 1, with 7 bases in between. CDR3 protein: CASSPRGTDTQYF. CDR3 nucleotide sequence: TGCGCCAGCAGTCCCAGGGGCACAGATACGCAGTATTTT.

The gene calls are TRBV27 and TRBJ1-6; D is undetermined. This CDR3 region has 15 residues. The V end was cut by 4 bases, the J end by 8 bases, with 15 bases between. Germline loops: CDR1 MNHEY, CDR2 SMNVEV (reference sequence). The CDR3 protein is CASSSSVGIYSPLHF. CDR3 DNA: TGTGCCAGCAGTTCCTCTGTGGGGATTTATTCACCCCTCCACTTT.

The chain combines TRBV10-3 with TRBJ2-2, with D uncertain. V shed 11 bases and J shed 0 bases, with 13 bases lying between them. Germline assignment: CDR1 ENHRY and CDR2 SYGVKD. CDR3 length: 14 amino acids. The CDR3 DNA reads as TGTGCCGCGAACGCTGACCCGAACACCGGGGAGCTGTTTTTT. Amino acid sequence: CAANADPNTGELFF.

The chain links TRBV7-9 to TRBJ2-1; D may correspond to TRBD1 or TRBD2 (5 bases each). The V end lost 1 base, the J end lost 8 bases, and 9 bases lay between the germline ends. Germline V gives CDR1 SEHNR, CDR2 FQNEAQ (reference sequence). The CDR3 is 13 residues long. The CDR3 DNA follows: TGTGCCAGCAGCTTAGTCAGGGACCATGAGCAGTTCTTC. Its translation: CASSLVRDHEQFF.

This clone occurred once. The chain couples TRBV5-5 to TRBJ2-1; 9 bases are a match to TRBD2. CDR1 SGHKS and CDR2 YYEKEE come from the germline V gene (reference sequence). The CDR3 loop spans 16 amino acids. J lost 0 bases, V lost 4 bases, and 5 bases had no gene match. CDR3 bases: TGTGCCAGCAGCCATTCGACTAGCGGCTCCTACAATGAGCAGTTCTTC. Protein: CASSHSTSGSYNEQFF.

CDR3 region: CAIRDGQGASGELFF. The CDR3 DNA sequence: TGTGCCATCAGAGACGGACAGGGGGCTAGCGGGGAGCTGTTTTTT. The chain has TRBV10-3 and TRBJ2-2; TRBD1 agrees at 11 bases. Germline values: CDR1 ENHRY, CDR2 SYGVKD. The trim removed 6 bases at V and 7 bases at J, leaving 7 bases unmatched. CDR3 size: 15 residues.

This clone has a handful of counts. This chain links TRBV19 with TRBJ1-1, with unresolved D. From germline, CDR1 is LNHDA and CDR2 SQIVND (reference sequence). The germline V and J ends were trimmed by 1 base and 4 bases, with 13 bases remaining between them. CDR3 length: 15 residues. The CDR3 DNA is TGTGCCAGTAGTATAGTGCGCATGAAGGGCACTGAAGCTTTCTTT. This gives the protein CASSIVRMKGTEAFF.